The 17 T cell receptor beta chains reported below all come from one sample, sequenced in a study of lymphopenia after photon versus proton radiotherapy. Libraries were prepared by immunoSEQ multiplex PCR; TCRdb keeps only in-frame clonotypes and omits some of them. Altogether some 70,000 clones are present, about 87% being singletons, with the ten largest covering less than 14%. This sample comprised peripheral blood, obtained from a patient treated with proton-based radiotherapy. Receptors were obtained from an elderly man with esophageal cancer.

The chain combines TRBV23-1 with TRBJ2-7; no definite D call. TRBV23-1 is assigned to the ORF class and has an uncertain function. V was trimmed by 7 bases and J by 5 bases, leaving 15 bases between them. The CDR3 is made up of 13 amino acids. CDR3 region: CASNRVPVHEQYF. The CDR3 coding sequence is TGCGCCAGCAATCGGGTGCCCGTTCACGAGCAGTACTTC.

The rearrangement links TRBV29-1 to TRBJ2-7; 10 nucleotides align to TRBD1. The J segment lost 5 bases and the V segment lost 4 bases, leaving 8 bases of the junction unmatched. Germline lookup yields CDR1 SQVTM and CDR2 ANQGSEA. The CDR3 loop spans 14 amino acids. CDR3 sequence: CSVVRDRGYDEQYF. The CDR3 coding sequence is TGCAGCGTTGTGAGGGACAGGGGTTACGACGAGCAGTACTTC.

The rearrangement links TRBV19 to TRBJ1-5; possible D gene TRBD1, 5 bases. V was shortened by 1 base and J by 3 bases, with 16 bases between the two germline ends. The germline V gene has CDR1 LNHDA and CDR2 SQIVND (reference sequence). CDR3 length: 17 amino acids. The CDR3 DNA sequence: TGTGCCAGTAGTATAGGCGGGGGATCGAAGTTCAATCAGCCCCAGCATTTT. It codes for CASSIGGGSKFNQPQHF.

This sequence joins TRBV10-1 and TRBJ2-1; D not certain. The V end lost 4 bases, the J end lost 4 bases, and 8 bases lay between the germline ends. The CDR3 is 13 amino acids. Germline CDR1 and CDR2: WNHNN and SYGVQD (reference sequence). The CDR3 reads CASSGRPYNEQFF. As DNA, the CDR3 is TGCGCCAGCAGTGGTCGGCCATACAATGAGCAGTTCTTC.

The rearrangement joins TRBV7-8 to TRBJ1-1; no definite D call. Germline V lookup: CDR1 SGHVS, CDR2 FQNEAQ. The CDR3 has 13 residues. The germline V and J ends were trimmed by 8 bases and 2 bases, with 12 bases remaining between them. DNA for the CDR3: TGTGCCAGCCTGACGGGTTACAACACTGAAGCTTTCTTT. Its protein product is CASLTGYNTEAFF.

The chain is built from TRBV2 and TRBJ1-2, with no clear D. Trimming stripped 2 bases from V and 3 bases from J, with 10 bases between. Germline CDR1 and CDR2: SNHLY and FYNNEI. This CDR3 comprises 14 residues. The CDR3 here is CASSERTGDYGYTF. The CDR3 DNA is TGTGCCAGCAGTGAACGGACTGGGGACTATGGCTACACCTTC.

Remarks on this clone: Other DNA sequences in this sample translate to the same CDR3. The V gene is TRBV7-9, the J gene TRBJ2-5; D possibly corresponds to TRBD1 (5 bases). Trimming took off 0 bases at V and 0 bases at J, with 5 bases between the two ends. The CDR3 is 14 residues long. Germline CDR1 is SEHNR and CDR2 is FQNEAQ (reference sequence). The CDR3 DNA is TGTGCCAGCAGCTTAGCCAGGGACCAAGAGACCCAGTACTTC. The encoded protein is CASSLARDQETQYF.

The rearrangement uses TRBV15 and TRBJ2-2; D not resolved. Trimming removed 0 bases from V and 6 bases from J, with 11 bases in between. CDR1 LNHNV and CDR2 YYDKDF come from the germline V gene (reference sequence). The CDR3 extends over 15 amino acids. DNA for the CDR3: TGTGCCACCAGCAGAGATCCAAGGATCCCCGGGGAGCTGTTTTTT. This gives the protein CATSRDPRIPGELFF.

The chain has TRBV27 and TRBJ1-5, with 7 positions matching TRBD1. Germline V gene lookup returns CDR1 MNHEY and CDR2 SMNVEV (reference sequence). V shed 5 bases and J 2 bases; nucleotides not matched to a gene: 9. This CDR3 region has 16 residues. The CDR3 here is CASSTRGFRGNQPQHF. In DNA form, the CDR3 reads TGTGCCAGCAGTACCAGGGGGTTCAGGGGCAATCAGCCCCAGCATTTT.

V gene TRBV30 combines with J gene TRBJ2-1; D may be TRBD2 (6 bases). CDR3 size: 14 residues. Per germline, CDR1 GTSNPN and CDR2 SVGIG (reference sequence). With 3 bases removed from V and 1 base from J, the gap between germline ends came to 10 bases. The CDR3 coding sequence is TGTGCCTGGAGCCGACTAGGTTCCTACAATGAGCAGTTCTTC. Translated: CAWSRLGSYNEQFF. The full variable domain, its missing parts supplied by reference TRBV30 and TRBJ2-1, is SQTIHQWPATLVQPVGSPLSLECTVEGTSNPNLYWYRQAAGRGLQLLFYSVGIGQISSEVPQNLSASRPQDRQFILSSKKLLLSDSGFYLCAWSRLGSYNEQFFGPGTRLTVL.

The V and J genes are TRBV11-2 and TRBJ2-1; D ambiguous. Germline-derived CDR1 and CDR2 are SGHAT and FQNNGV. V lost 7 bases and J 1 base, leaving 26 bases between the germline ends. The CDR3 loop spans 19 amino acids. The CDR3, as DNA: TGTGCCAGCAACCCCACGCCACCGGTTCTGGCGAGGTCCTACAATGAGCAGTTCTTC. The encoded protein is CASNPTPPVLARSYNEQFF.

This chain connects TRBV6-1 to TRBJ2-5; D is ambiguous. The V end was cut by 3 bases, the J end by 5 bases, with 4 bases between. The CDR3 is 11 residues long. Germline V gene sequence: CDR1 MNHNS, CDR2 SASEGT. The CDR3 loop reads CASSDSETQYF. The CDR3 DNA follows: TGTGCCAGCAGTGATTCCGAGACCCAGTACTTC.

CDR3 bases: TGCGCCAGCGTGGCGGGAGGGTTGGAACAGTTCTTC. Protein sequence: CASVAGGLEQFF. The rearrangement uses TRBV10-2 and TRBJ2-1, with TRBD2 matching 9 bases. From germline, CDR1 is WSHSY and CDR2 SAAADI. The trim removed 8 bases at V and 13 bases at J, leaving 9 bases unmatched. The length of the CDR3 is 12 residues.

The rearrangement uses TRBV10-3 and TRBJ2-1; 7 bases align to TRBD1. Trimming took 2 bases from V and 4 from J; bases not matched to a gene: 5. CDR3 length: 15 residues. Germline-derived CDR1 and CDR2 are ENHRY and SYGVKD. The CDR3 sequence is CAISEADRPYNEQFF. The CDR3 bases are TGTGCCATCAGTGAGGCGGACAGGCCATACAATGAGCAGTTCTTC.

The chain recombines TRBV5-1 with TRBJ1-2; 10 positions match TRBD1. The V gene end was trimmed by 4 bases and the J gene end by 7 bases; junction bases not matched to a gene: 7. CDR3 length equals 14 residues. Germline V gene lookup returns CDR1 SGHRS and CDR2 YFSETQ. The CDR3 sequence: CASSAAGTGVGYTF. CDR3 DNA: TGCGCCAGCAGCGCCGCCGGGACAGGGGTTGGCTACACCTTC.

This clone is a singleton in its sample. This chain connects TRBV6-5 to TRBJ2-5; D may be TRBD2 (6 bases). V lost 7 bases and J 5 bases, leaving 17 bases between the germline ends. Per germline, CDR1 MNHEY and CDR2 SVGAGI. The CDR3 sequence is 14 residues long. The CDR3 region is CASTPTGGPETQYF. The CDR3 nucleotides read TGTGCCAGCACTCCCACCGGGGGTCCGGAGACCCAGTACTTC.

CDR3 DNA: TGTGCCAGCAGCTTAGAGGGGACTACTAGCCCGGAGTTCCACAATGAGCAGTTCTTC. This translates into CASSLEGTTSPEFHNEQFF. The gene calls are TRBV7-9 and TRBJ2-1, with TRBD2 matching over 7 bases. CDR1 and CDR2 (germline): SEHNR, FQNEAQ (reference sequence). The J segment lost 5 bases and the V segment lost 1 base, leaving 17 bases of the junction unmatched. This CDR3 has 19 amino acids.